This T cell receptor (beta chain) was captured in a study of cytotoxic CD8 clonotypes in ibrutinib-treated CLL. TCRdb's copy holds only in-frame clones and misses some; the assay was immunoSEQ multiplex PCR. The repertoire consists of 250,000 to 350,000 clones, with approximately 79% occurring once and the leading ten covering about 5%. Sample: PBMCs, taken at disease progression, from a patient treated with ibrutinib. The clonotype comes from a human donor with chronic lymphocytic leukemia.

This CDR3 reads CSVDGETQYF. The CDR3 DNA follows: TGCAGCGTTGATGGTGAGACCCAGTACTTC. The J gene is TRBJ2-5, the V gene TRBV29-1; the D is unclear. V lost 3 bases and J 5 bases, leaving 4 bases between the germline ends. Germline CDR1 SQVTM, CDR2 ANQGSEA. The CDR3 totals 10 residues.